A selection of T cell receptor beta chains follows, all from one sample in a study of T cells in Graves' hyperthyroidism and ophthalmopathy. TCRdb re-called the multiplex PCR reads through MiXCR, storing one row per CDR3 protein. There are around 600,000 distinct CDR3 sequences in the sample; nearly 45% occur only once, and under 8.5% lies in the top ten. Source material: peripheral blood or thyroid tissue (not recorded which). Receptors were obtained from an adult man with Graves' disease, either hyperthyroidism or ophthalmopathy (not recorded which). CDR3s include the opening cysteine and the closing phenylalanine or tryptophan. Fields, in order: CDR3 protein, CDR3 DNA, V gene, D gene, J gene, clone size. The D gene is left open where the match is weak. The size field is filled for only some rows; it gives once, few, many or a size class.

cdr3_aa: CASSPSRDSGKLFF
cdr3_nt: TGTGCCAGCAGCCCTTCCCGGGACAGCGGAAAACTGTTTTTT
v_call: TRBV6-5
d_call: TRBD1
j_call: TRBJ1-4
clone_size: few

cdr3_aa: CASAFGGAGGQETQYF
cdr3_nt: TGTGCCAGCGCCTTCGGCGGCGCGGGGGGGCAAGAGACCCAGTACTTC
v_call: TRBV12-3/TRBV12-4
d_call: TRBD2
j_call: TRBJ2-5
clone_size: few

cdr3_aa: CASSPSDRGNTGELFF
cdr3_nt: TGTGCCAGCAGCCCGTCGGACAGGGGAAACACCGGGGAGCTGTTTTTT
v_call: TRBV2
d_call: TRBD1
j_call: TRBJ2-2
clone_size: few

cdr3_aa: CASSGAGGANYGYTF
cdr3_nt: TGTGCCAGCAGTGGAGCGGGGGGCGCAAACTATGGCTACACCTTC
v_call: TRBV2
d_call: NA
j_call: TRBJ1-2
clone_size: NA

cdr3_aa: CASSTTGTVSGNNEKLFF
cdr3_nt: TGTGCCAGTAGTACCACCGGGACAGTCTCTGGAAATAATGAAAAACTGTTTTTT
v_call: TRBV19
d_call: TRBD1
j_call: TRBJ1-4
clone_size: NA

cdr3_aa: CAISGGSGNTIYF
cdr3_nt: TGTGCCATCAGTGGGGGTTCTGGAAACACCATATATTTT
v_call: TRBV10-3
d_call: NA
j_call: TRBJ1-3
clone_size: NA

cdr3_aa: CSAPDPGQGTNYGYTF
cdr3_nt: TGCAGTGCTCCCGATCCCGGACAGGGTACCAACTATGGCTACACCTTC
v_call: TRBV20-1
d_call: TRBD1
j_call: TRBJ1-2
clone_size: NA

cdr3_aa: CSARDIGQGNSPLHF
cdr3_nt: TGCAGTGCTAGAGACATAGGACAGGGCAATTCACCCCTCCACTTT
v_call: TRBV20-1
d_call: TRBD1
j_call: TRBJ1-6
clone_size: NA

cdr3_aa: CASSWELNEKLFF
cdr3_nt: TGCGCCAGCAGCTGGGAGCTAAATGAAAAACTGTTTTTT
v_call: TRBV5-1
d_call: NA
j_call: TRBJ1-4
clone_size: NA

cdr3_aa: CSARANNSPLHF
cdr3_nt: TGCAGTGCTCGGGCCAATAATTCACCCCTCCACTTT
v_call: TRBV20-1
d_call: NA
j_call: TRBJ1-6
clone_size: NA

cdr3_aa: CASSYVRGGEETQYF
cdr3_nt: TGTGCCAGCAGTTACGTCCGGGGAGGGGAAGAGACCCAGTACTTC
v_call: TRBV12-3/TRBV12-4
d_call: TRBD2
j_call: TRBJ2-5
clone_size: NA

cdr3_aa: CSVALLGNEKLFF
cdr3_nt: TGCAGCGTCGCCCTTTTGGGTAATGAAAAACTGTTTTTT
v_call: TRBV29-1
d_call: NA
j_call: TRBJ1-4
clone_size: many

cdr3_aa: CSLGRGNTEAFF
cdr3_nt: TGCAGCTTAGGCAGGGGAAACACTGAAGCTTTCTTT
v_call: TRBV29-1
d_call: NA
j_call: TRBJ1-1
clone_size: NA

cdr3_aa: CASSLSPSFGFNYGYTF
cdr3_nt: TGTGCCAGCAGTTTATCACCGTCGTTCGGCTTTAACTATGGCTACACCTTC
v_call: TRBV28
d_call: NA
j_call: TRBJ1-2
clone_size: NA

cdr3_aa: CASSWNGPGPAGYTF
cdr3_nt: TGTGCCAGCAGCTGGAACGGACCGGGGCCGGCTGGCTACACCTTC
v_call: TRBV11-2
d_call: NA
j_call: TRBJ1-2
clone_size: NA

cdr3_aa: CACGGGPYEQYF
cdr3_nt: TGTGCCTGTGGAGGGGGACCCTACGAGCAGTACTTC
v_call: TRBV11-2
d_call: NA
j_call: TRBJ2-7
clone_size: few

cdr3_aa: CAISGLTVNTEAFF
cdr3_nt: TGTGCCATCAGTGGCCTGACTGTGAACACTGAAGCTTTCTTT
v_call: TRBV6-6
d_call: NA
j_call: TRBJ1-1
clone_size: few

cdr3_aa: CASSSFIDRANRYGYTF
cdr3_nt: TGTGCCAGCAGCTCCTTTATCGACAGGGCAAATCGCTATGGCTACACCTTC
v_call: TRBV7-6
d_call: TRBD1
j_call: TRBJ1-2
clone_size: NA

cdr3_aa: CATSRDGGRHPYEQYF
cdr3_nt: TGTGCCACCAGCAGAGATGGAGGCAGGCACCCCTACGAGCAGTACTTC
v_call: TRBV15
d_call: NA
j_call: TRBJ2-7
clone_size: many

cdr3_aa: CSVTGVGNQPQHF
cdr3_nt: TGCAGTGTTACAGGGGTGGGCAATCAGCCCCAGCATTTT
v_call: TRBV20-1
d_call: TRBD1
j_call: TRBJ1-5
clone_size: NA

cdr3_aa: CASSSGGQPTNEKLFF
cdr3_nt: TGTGCCAGCAGCTCGGGGGGACAGCCAACTAATGAAAAACTGTTTTTT
v_call: TRBV11-1
d_call: TRBD1
j_call: TRBJ1-4
clone_size: NA

cdr3_aa: CTARADEAFF
cdr3_nt: TGCACTGCTAGGGCAGATGAAGCTTTCTTT
v_call: TRBV20-1
d_call: NA
j_call: TRBJ1-1
clone_size: NA

cdr3_aa: CSFVGGGPETQYF
cdr3_nt: TGCAGCTTCGTGGGCGGGGGGCCAGAGACCCAGTACTTC
v_call: TRBV29-1
d_call: TRBD2
j_call: TRBJ2-5
clone_size: once

cdr3_aa: CATSDLSAEQYF
cdr3_nt: TGTGCCACCAGTGATTTGTCAGCCGAGCAGTACTTC
v_call: TRBV24-1
d_call: NA
j_call: TRBJ2-7
clone_size: many

cdr3_aa: CASSQEATDRGETQYF
cdr3_nt: TGTGCCAGCAGCCAAGAAGCGACGGACAGGGGCGAGACCCAGTACTTC
v_call: TRBV4-2
d_call: TRBD1
j_call: TRBJ2-5
clone_size: NA

cdr3_aa: CSARGDRTTEAFF
cdr3_nt: TGCAGTGCTAGAGGAGATAGAACCACTGAAGCTTTCTTT
v_call: TRBV20-1
d_call: NA
j_call: TRBJ1-1
clone_size: NA

cdr3_aa: CSMKGDGYTF
cdr3_nt: TGCAGCATGAAGGGGGATGGCTACACCTTC
v_call: TRBV29-1
d_call: NA
j_call: TRBJ1-2
clone_size: NA

cdr3_aa: CASSLGTGVESPLHF
cdr3_nt: TGTGCCAGCAGCTTAGGGACAGGGGTAGAATCACCCCTCCACTTT
v_call: TRBV11-3
d_call: TRBD1
j_call: TRBJ1-6
clone_size: NA

cdr3_aa: CASSFGTGGSYEQYF
cdr3_nt: TGTGCCAGCAGCTTCGGGACAGGGGGTTCCTACGAGCAGTACTTC
v_call: TRBV7-2
d_call: TRBD1
j_call: TRBJ2-7
clone_size: few

cdr3_aa: CASSLRGTASNQPQHF
cdr3_nt: TGTGCCAGTAGTCTACGGGGGACAGCTAGCAATCAGCCCCAGCATTTT
v_call: TRBV19
d_call: TRBD1
j_call: TRBJ1-5
clone_size: NA